This T cell receptor (beta chain) was documented in a study of T cells in Graves' hyperthyroidism and ophthalmopathy. Study observations and caveats: Expanded thyroid clonotypes (above 0.001) were mostly also found in blood.

Points on this clonotype: Its antigen is unknown.

This CDR3 is 15 amino acids long. CDR1 SNHLY and CDR2 FYNNEI come from the germline V gene. The V end was cut by 1 base, the J end by 13 bases, with 17 bases between. The TCR beta CDR3 regions underwent amplification using RNA transcripts as the source. An initial round of RT-PCR targeting the TCR CDR3 relied on the HTBI primer set. A single record per CDR3 protein comes from TCRdb applying MiXCR to the multiplex PCR reads. The repertoire includes more than 550,000 distinct CDR3 sequences, about 17% of them detected once, and 15% to 20% sits in the top ten. Uncontrolled infections, other autoimmune diseases, pregnancy or lactation led to exclusion of patients.

The chain is built from TRBV2 and TRBJ1-6; D not resolved. Material for sequencing was blood. The sequence derives from a woman aged 50 to 60 with Graves' hyperthyroidism that later progressed to Graves' ophthalmopathy. The CDR3 DNA sequence: TGTGCCAGCAGTGAAGAAGGATTCCGGTCGGGTCCCCTCCACTTT. Its translation: CASSEEGFRSGPLHF.